Here is one T cell receptor (beta chain) with its context. As yet, its antigen is unknown. This sample is part of a study of cytotoxic CD8 clonotypes in ibrutinib-treated CLL. The overall study: Complete response was seen in 2 patients and partial in about 24; roughly twelve progressed and approximately 14 stayed remitted after a median around 6 years. Notes on the study in general: Clonality went higher at ibrutinib response and then dropped back toward baseline at progression. Clonality was higher at baseline than in age-matched healthy donors and tracked circulating CD8+ T-cell counts.

The assay was immunoSEQ multiplex PCR, and TCRdb's table has in-frame clones only and misses some. The sample yields about 200,000 clones, roughly 79% seen once. This specimen was PBMCs, taken after 12 months of ibrutinib treatment. The origin of this receptor is a human donor with chronic lymphocytic leukemia.

CDR3 bases: TGTGCCAGCAGCGTTGGGACAGGGGTGGATGGAAACACCATATATTTT. Protein product: CASSVGTGVDGNTIYF. V usage is TRBV9 and J usage is TRBJ1-3; 10 bases agree with TRBD1. The germline V gene encodes CDR1 SGDLS and CDR2 YYNGEE. CDR3 size: 16 residues. The ends lost 2 bases at V and 3 bases at J; junction bases unmatched: 5.